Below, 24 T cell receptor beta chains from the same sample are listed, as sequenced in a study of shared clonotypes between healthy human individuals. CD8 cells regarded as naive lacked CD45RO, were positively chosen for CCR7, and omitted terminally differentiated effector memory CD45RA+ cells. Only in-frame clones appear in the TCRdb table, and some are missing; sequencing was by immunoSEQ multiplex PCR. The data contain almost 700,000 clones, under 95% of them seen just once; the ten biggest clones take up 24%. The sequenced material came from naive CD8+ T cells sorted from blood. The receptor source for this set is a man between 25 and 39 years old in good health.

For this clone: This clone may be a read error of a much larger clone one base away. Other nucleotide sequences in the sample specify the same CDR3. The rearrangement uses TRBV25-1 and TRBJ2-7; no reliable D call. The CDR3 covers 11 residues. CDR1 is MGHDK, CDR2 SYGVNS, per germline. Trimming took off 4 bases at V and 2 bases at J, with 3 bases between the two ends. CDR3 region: CASSGAYEQYF. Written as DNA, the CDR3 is TGTGCCAGCAGTGGGGCCTACGAGCAGTACTTC.

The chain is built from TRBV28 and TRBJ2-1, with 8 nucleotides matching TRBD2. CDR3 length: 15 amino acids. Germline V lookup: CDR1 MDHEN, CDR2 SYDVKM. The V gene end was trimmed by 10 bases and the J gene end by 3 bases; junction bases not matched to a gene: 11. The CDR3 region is CATERTSPYYNEQFF. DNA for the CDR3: TGTGCCACCGAGAGGACTAGCCCTTACTACAATGAGCAGTTCTTC.

The CDR3 region is CASSIAVGGYQPQHF. In DNA, the CDR3 is TGTGCCAGTAGTATAGCTGTTGGGGGATACCAGCCCCAGCATTTT. This chain connects TRBV19 to TRBJ1-5, with D possibly being TRBD1 (5 bases). Germline loops: CDR1 LNHDA, CDR2 SQIVND (reference sequence). Trimming shortened V by 1 base and J by 7 bases, and 14 bases separated the two germline ends. This CDR3 has 15 amino acids.

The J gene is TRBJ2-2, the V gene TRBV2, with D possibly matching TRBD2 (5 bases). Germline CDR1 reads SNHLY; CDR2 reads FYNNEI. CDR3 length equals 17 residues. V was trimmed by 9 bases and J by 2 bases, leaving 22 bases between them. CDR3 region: CARRNLSRDANTGELFF. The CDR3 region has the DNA TGTGCCAGAAGAAACCTGTCCCGGGATGCCAACACCGGGGAGCTGTTTTTT.

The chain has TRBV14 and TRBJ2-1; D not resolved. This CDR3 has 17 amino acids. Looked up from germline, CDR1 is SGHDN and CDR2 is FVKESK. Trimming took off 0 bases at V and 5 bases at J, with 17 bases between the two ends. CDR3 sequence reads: CASSQERIWEDHNEQFF. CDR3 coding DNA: TGTGCCAGCAGCCAAGAGAGGATTTGGGAAGACCACAATGAGCAGTTCTTC.

In DNA form, the CDR3 reads TGTGCCAGCAGCCCGCCCGCCGGGGAGCTGTTTTTT. Protein product: CASSPPAGELFF. V and J are TRBV5-6 and TRBJ2-2; D uncertain. V lost 4 bases and J lost 6, with 7 bases in between. The CDR3 is 12 residues long. The germline gives CDR1 SGHDT, CDR2 YYEEEE.

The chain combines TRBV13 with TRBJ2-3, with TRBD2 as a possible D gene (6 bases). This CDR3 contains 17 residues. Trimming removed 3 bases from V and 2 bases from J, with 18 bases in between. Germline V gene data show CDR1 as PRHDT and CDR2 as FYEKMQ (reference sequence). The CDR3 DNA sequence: TGTGCCAGCAGCTTTGGGGGGTCGGGTATCCTCACAGATACGCAGTATTTT. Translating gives CASSFGGSGILTDTQYF.

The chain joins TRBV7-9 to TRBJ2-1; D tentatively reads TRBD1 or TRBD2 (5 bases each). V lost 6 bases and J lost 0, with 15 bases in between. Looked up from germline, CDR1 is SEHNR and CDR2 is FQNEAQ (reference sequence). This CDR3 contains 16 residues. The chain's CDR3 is CASRQSGTNSYNEQFF. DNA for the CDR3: TGTGCCAGCAGACAATCCGGGACCAACTCCTACAATGAGCAGTTCTTC. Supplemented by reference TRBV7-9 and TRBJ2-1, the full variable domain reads DTGVSQNPRHKITKRGQNVTFRCDPISEHNRLYWYRQTLGQGPEFLTYFQNEAQLEKSRLLSDRFSAERPKGSFSTLEIQRTEQGDSAMYLCASRQSGTNSYNEQFFGPGTRLTVL.

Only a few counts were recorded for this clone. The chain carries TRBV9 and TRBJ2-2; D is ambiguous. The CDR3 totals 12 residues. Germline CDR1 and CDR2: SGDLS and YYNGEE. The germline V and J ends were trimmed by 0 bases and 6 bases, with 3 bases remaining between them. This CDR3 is CASSVAPGELFF. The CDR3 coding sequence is TGTGCCAGCAGCGTAGCCCCCGGGGAGCTGTTTTTT.

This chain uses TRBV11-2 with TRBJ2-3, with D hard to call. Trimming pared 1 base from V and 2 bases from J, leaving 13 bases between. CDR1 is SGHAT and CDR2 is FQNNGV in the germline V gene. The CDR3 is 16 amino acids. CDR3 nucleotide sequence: TGTGCCAGCAGCTTAGCGGGTGGCCTCCTCACAGATACGCAGTATTTT. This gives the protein CASSLAGGLLTDTQYF.

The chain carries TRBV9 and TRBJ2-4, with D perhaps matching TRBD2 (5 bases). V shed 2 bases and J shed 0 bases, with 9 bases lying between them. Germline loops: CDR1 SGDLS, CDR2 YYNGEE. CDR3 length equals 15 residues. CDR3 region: CASSVSGLAKNIQYF. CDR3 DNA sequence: TGTGCCAGCAGCGTGTCAGGACTAGCCAAAAACATTCAGTACTTC.

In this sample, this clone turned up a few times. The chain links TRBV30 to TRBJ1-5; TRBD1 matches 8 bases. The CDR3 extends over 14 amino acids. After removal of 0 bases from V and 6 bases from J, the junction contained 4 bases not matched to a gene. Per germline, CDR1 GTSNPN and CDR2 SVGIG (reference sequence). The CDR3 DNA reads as TGTGCCTGGAGTGTACTCCAGGGGGCTCAGCCCCAGCATTTT. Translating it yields CAWSVLQGAQPQHF.

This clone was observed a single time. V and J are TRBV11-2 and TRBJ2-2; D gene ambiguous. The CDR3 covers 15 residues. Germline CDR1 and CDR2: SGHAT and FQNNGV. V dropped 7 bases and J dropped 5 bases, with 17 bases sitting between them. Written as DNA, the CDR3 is TGTGCCAGCAACCAACTGTCCAGCGTGACCGGGGAGCTGTTTTTT. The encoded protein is CASNQLSSVTGELFF.

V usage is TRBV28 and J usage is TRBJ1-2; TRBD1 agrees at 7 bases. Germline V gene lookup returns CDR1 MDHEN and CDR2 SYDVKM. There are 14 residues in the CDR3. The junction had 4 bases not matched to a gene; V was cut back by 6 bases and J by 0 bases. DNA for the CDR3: TGTGCCAGCAGCAGGGACAGAGCTAACTATGGCTACACCTTC. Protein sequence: CASSRDRANYGYTF.

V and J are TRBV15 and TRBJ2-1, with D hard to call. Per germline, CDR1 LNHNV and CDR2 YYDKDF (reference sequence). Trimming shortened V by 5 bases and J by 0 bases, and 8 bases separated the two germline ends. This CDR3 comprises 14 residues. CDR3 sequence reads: CATSDPVSYNEQFF. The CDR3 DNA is TGTGCCACCAGCGATCCAGTCTCCTACAATGAGCAGTTCTTC.

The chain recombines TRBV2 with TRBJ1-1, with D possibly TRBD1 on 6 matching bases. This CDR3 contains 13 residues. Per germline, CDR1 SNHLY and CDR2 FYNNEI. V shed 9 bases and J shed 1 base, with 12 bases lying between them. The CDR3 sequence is CARAGVGNTEAFF. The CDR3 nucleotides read TGTGCCAGAGCAGGGGTGGGGAACACTGAAGCTTTCTTT.

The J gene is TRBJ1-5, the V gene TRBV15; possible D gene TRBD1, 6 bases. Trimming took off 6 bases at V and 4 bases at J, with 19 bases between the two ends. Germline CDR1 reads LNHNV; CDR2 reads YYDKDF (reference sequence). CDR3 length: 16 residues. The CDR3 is CATSPGGGAVNQPQHF. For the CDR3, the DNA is TGTGCCACCAGTCCGGGAGGGGGGGCGGTAAATCAGCCCCAGCATTTT.

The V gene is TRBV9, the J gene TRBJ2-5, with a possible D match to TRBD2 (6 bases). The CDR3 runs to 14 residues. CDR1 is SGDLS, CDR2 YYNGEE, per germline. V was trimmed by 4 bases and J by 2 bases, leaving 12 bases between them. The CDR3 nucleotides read TGTGCCAGCAGCCCATTTGCGGGGCAAGAGACCCAGTACTTC. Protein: CASSPFAGQETQYF.

CDR3: CASSEIAASTDTQYF. The CDR3 DNA reads as TGTGCCAGCAGCGAAATAGCGGCTAGCACAGATACGCAGTATTTT. The chain combines TRBV14 with TRBJ2-3, with a weak D call TRBD2 (6 bases). Germline loops: CDR1 SGHDN, CDR2 FVKESK. V lost 5 bases to trimming and J lost 0 bases, with 12 bases between them. CDR3 length: 15 amino acids.

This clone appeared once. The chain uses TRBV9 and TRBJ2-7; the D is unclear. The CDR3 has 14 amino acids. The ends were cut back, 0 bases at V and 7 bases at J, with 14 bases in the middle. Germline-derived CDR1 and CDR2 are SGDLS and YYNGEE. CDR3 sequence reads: CASSVDWGSDEQYF. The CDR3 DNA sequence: TGTGCCAGCAGCGTAGACTGGGGATCGGATGAGCAGTACTTC.

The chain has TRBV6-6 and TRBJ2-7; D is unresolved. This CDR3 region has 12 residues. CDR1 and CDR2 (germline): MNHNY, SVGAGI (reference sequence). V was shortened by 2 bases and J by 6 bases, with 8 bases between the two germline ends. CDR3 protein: CASSYPGSEQYF. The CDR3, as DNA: TGTGCCAGCAGTTACCCGGGTTCCGAGCAGTACTTC.

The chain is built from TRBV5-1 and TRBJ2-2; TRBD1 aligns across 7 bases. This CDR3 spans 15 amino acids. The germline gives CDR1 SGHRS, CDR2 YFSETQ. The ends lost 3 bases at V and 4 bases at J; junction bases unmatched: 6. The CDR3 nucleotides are TGCGCCAGCAGCTACCGGGACAGCTTCACCGGGGAGCTGTTTTTT. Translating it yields CASSYRDSFTGELFF.

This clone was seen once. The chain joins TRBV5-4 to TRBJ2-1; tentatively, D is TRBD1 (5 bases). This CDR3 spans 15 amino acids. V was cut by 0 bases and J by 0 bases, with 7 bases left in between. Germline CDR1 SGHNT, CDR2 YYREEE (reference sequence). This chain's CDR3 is CASSLGTLSYNEQFF. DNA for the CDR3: TGTGCCAGCAGCTTGGGGACACTCTCCTACAATGAGCAGTTCTTC.

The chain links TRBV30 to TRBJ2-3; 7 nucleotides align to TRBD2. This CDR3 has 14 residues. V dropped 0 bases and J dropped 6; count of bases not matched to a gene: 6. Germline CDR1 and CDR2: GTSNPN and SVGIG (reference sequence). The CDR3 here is CAWSVGTTRDTQYF. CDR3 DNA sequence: TGTGCCTGGAGTGTAGGGACTACCAGGGATACGCAGTATTTT. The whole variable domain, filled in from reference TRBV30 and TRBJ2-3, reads SQTIHQWPATLVQPVGSPLSLECTVEGTSNPNLYWYRQAAGRGLQLLFYSVGIGQISSEVPQNLSASRPQDRQFILSSKKLLLSDSGFYLCAWSVGTTRDTQYFGPGTRLTVL.